Listed below are T cell receptor beta chains from one sample, sequenced in a study of blood T cell repertoires in COVID-19. This table comes from immunoSEQ multiplex PCR, and its TCRdb copy is limited to in-frame clones, with some not included. The sample includes 45,000 to 55,000 clones, 75% to 95% of them seen just once. Sequenced: peripheral blood. These receptors all come from a woman in her thirties or forties with active COVID-19. Each CDR3 is given with its conserved first and last residue. D genes are given only for firm matches. A clone size is listed for some rows: how often the clone was seen (once, few, many), or a class if it is expanded.

>TRBJ2-2|-|TRBV2|-
CASGGGPNTGELFF
TGTGCCAGCGGCGGTGGCCCGAACACCGGGGAGCTGTTTTTT
>TRBJ1-2|-|TRBV19|-
CASASNRAPYGYTF
TGTGCCAGCGCGTCTAACAGGGCCCCCTATGGCTACACCTTC
>TRBJ1-1|TRBD1|TRBV11-3|once
CASSSYTGAATEAFF
TGTGCCAGCAGCTCCTATACAGGGGCCGCCACTGAAGCTTTCTTT
>TRBJ1-2|-|TRBV5-1|-
CASSLQGDNYGYTF
TGCGCCAGCAGCTTGCAAGGAGATAACTATGGCTACACCTTC
>TRBJ2-2|-|TRBV29-1|-
CSVVPNSLNTGELFF
TGCAGCGTTGTTCCGAACAGCCTGAACACCGGGGAGCTGTTTTTT
>TRBJ2-5|TRBD2|TRBV5-1|-
CASGLAGGQETQYF
TGCGCCAGTGGACTAGCGGGGGGGCAGGAGACCCAGTACTTC
>TRBJ2-5|-|TRBV12-3/TRBV12-4|-
CASSLGRQETQYF
TGTGCCAGCAGTTTAGGGAGGCAAGAGACCCAGTACTTC
>TRBJ2-6|-|TRBV5-1|-
CASSQAYDRRWTGANVLTF
TGCGCCAGCAGCCAAGCCTACGACAGGAGGTGGACTGGGGCCAACGTCCTGACTTTC
>TRBJ2-1|TRBD1|TRBV29-1|-
CSVGPLGGQGYNEQFF
TGCAGCGTTGGTCCCCTTGGTGGACAGGGCTACAATGAGCAGTTCTTC
>TRBJ2-5|-|TRBV7-2|once
CASSSRGSGWETQYF
TGTGCCAGCAGCTCTCGTGGCTCGGGTTGGGAGACCCAGTACTTC
>TRBJ2-5|-|TRBV5-1|-
CASSLMGQDQETQYF
TGCGCCAGCAGCTTGATGGGACAAGACCAAGAGACCCAGTACTTC
>TRBJ2-1|-|TRBV7-2|-
CASSMIRGTGEQFF
TGTGCCAGCAGCATGATTAGGGGGACGGGTGAGCAGTTCTTC
>TRBJ2-5|-|TRBV5-4|-
CASSLQGQETQYF
TGTGCCAGCAGCTTGCAGGGACAAGAGACCCAGTACTTC
>TRBJ1-2|TRBD1|TRBV7-3|-
CASSPVPGGIITF
TGTGCCAGCAGCCCCGTGCCAGGGGGGATTATTACCTTC
>TRBJ1-6|TRBD1|TRBV12-5|-
CASGLGQGNSPLHF
TGTGCTAGTGGTTTGGGACAGGGAAATTCACCCCTCCACTTT
>TRBJ2-5|TRBD2|TRBV7-9|-
CASSGWTSGIQETQYF
TGTGCCAGCAGCGGGTGGACTAGCGGGATACAAGAGACCCAGTACTTC
>TRBJ2-7|TRBD2|TRBV27|-
CASSSALFSGGLYEQYF
TGTGCCAGCAGCTCAGCCTTATTTTCGGGGGGACTCTACGAGCAGTACTTC
>TRBJ2-2|-|TRBV30|-
CAWSRPGANTGELFF
TGTGCCTGGAGTAGGCCCGGGGCGAACACCGGGGAGCTGTTTTTT
>TRBJ2-1|-|TRBV2|-
CASSVTGSEQFF
TGTGCCAGCAGTGTAACGGGGAGTGAGCAGTTCTTC
>TRBJ1-1|TRBD1|TRBV7-8|-
CASSLATGGTEAFF
TGTGCCAGCAGCTTAGCCACAGGGGGAACTGAAGCTTTCTTT
>TRBJ1-2|TRBD1|TRBV6-5|-
CASSYQTGRNYGYTF
TGTGCCAGCAGTTACCAGACAGGGAGGAACTATGGCTACACCTTC
>TRBJ1-4|-|TRBV10-2|-
CASSEPSTNEKLFF
TGCGCCAGCAGTGAGCCGTCAACTAATGAAAAACTGTTTTTT
>TRBJ2-5|TRBD2|TRBV6-5|-
CASNGGSRRRETQYF
TGTGCCAGCAACGGGGGGTCACGCCGTCGGGAGACCCAGTACTTC
>TRBJ2-1|-|TRBV7-8|-
CASSLLEATSSYNEQFF
TGTGCCAGCAGCTTACTCGAGGCCACAAGCTCCTACAATGAGCAGTTCTTC
>TRBJ2-3|TRBD2|TRBV18|-
CASSPRGRAITDTQYF
TGTGCCAGCTCACCACGGGGGAGGGCCATTACAGATACGCAGTATTTT
>TRBJ2-1|-|TRBV7-9|-
CASSPGSGVNYNEQFF
TGTGCCAGCAGCCCAGGGTCGGGGGTGAACTACAATGAGCAGTTCTTC
>TRBJ1-2|TRBD1|TRBV7-2|-
CASSLGTGGGYTF
TGTGCCAGCAGCTTAGGGACAGGGGGCGGCTACACCTTC
>TRBJ2-5|-|TRBV5-1|-
CASRGGAGETQYF
TGCGCCAGCAGAGGGGGGGCCGGCGAGACCCAGTACTTC
>TRBJ1-1|TRBD1|TRBV6-5|once
CASKSDRGRTEAFF
TGTGCCAGCAAATCGGACAGGGGTCGCACTGAAGCTTTCTTT
>TRBJ1-6|-|TRBV28|-
CASSFTGSSYNSPLHF
TGTGCCAGCAGTTTTACGGGAAGCTCCTATAATTCACCCCTCCACTTT
>TRBJ1-1|-|TRBV19|-
CASSISRDTEAFF
TGTGCCAGTAGTATCTCCAGGGACACTGAAGCTTTCTTT
>TRBJ1-6|-|TRBV18|once
CASSLESPNSPLHF
TGTGCCAGCTCACTCGAGTCCCCTAATTCACCCCTCCACTTT
>TRBJ2-3|-|TRBV2|-
CASSGVRAGTDTQYF
TGTGCCAGCAGTGGGGTGCGGGCGGGCACAGATACGCAGTATTTT
>TRBJ1-1|-|TRBV11-3|-
CASSLNRNTEAFF
TGTGCCAGCAGCTTAAATCGGAACACTGAAGCTTTCTTT
>TRBJ2-7|TRBD1|TRBV5-4|-
CASSPRDRGPYEQYF
TGTGCCAGCAGCCCTCGGGACAGGGGGCCGTACGAGCAGTACTTC
>TRBJ1-6|-|TRBV15|-
CATSRALAGASPLHF
TGTGCCACCAGCAGAGCCTTGGCAGGTGCTTCACCCCTCCACTTT
>TRBJ2-7|-|TRBV11-3|-
CASSSQAYEQYF
TGTGCCAGCAGTTCACAGGCCTACGAGCAGTACTTC
>TRBJ1-3|TRBD1|TRBV28|-
CASSSGTAKSSGNTIYF
TGTGCCAGCAGTTCAGGGACAGCCAAGAGCTCTGGAAACACCATATATTTT
>TRBJ2-7|-|TRBV19|medium-sized
CASSALWGLTYEQYF
TGTGCCAGTAGCGCTCTCTGGGGGCTTACATACGAGCAGTACTTC
>TRBJ1-6|-|TRBV28|-
CASREGVSNSPLHF
TGTGCCAGCAGGGAAGGAGTTTCTAATTCACCCCTCCACTTT
>TRBJ2-5|-|TRBV24-1|-
CATSDRAGGETQYF
TGTGCCACCAGTGACCGTGCCGGAGGGGAGACCCAGTACTTC
>TRBJ2-1|TRBD1|TRBV24-1|-
CATSDSTTGYFF
TGTGCCACCAGTGATTCCACGACAGGGTATTTCTTC
>TRBJ1-2|-|TRBV19|once
CASSIIQTNYGYTF
TGTGCCAGTAGTATTATACAGACAAACTATGGCTACACCTTC
>TRBJ2-7|-|TRBV7-9|-
CASSFGGSYEQYF
TGTGCCAGCAGTTTTGGCGGGTCCTACGAGCAGTACTTC
>TRBJ2-5|-|TRBV14|-
CASSQVAGSVETQYF
TGTGCCAGCAGCCAAGTAGCCGGGTCAGTGGAGACCCAGTACTTC
>TRBJ2-5|-|TRBV19|-
CASRRRGMGETQYF
TGTGCCAGTAGGCGTAGGGGGATGGGGGAGACCCAGTACTTC